The text below deals with one TCR beta chain. These data originate in a study of blood T cell repertoires in COVID-19. Measured with immunoSEQ multiplex PCR; TCRdb has only the in-frame clones, and not every one. Found here are 340,000 or so clones, around four fifths of them singletons; the top ten hold 2.5% to 3.5%. The CDR3 runs 13 residues. CDR1 KGHSH and CDR2 LQKENI come from the germline V gene. After removal of 3 bases from V and 5 bases from J, the junction contained 1 base not matched to a gene. The sequence was obtained from a man aged 30-40 years with active or convalescent COVID-19. Specimen: peripheral blood. The V call is TRBV18, the J call TRBJ1-1; 9 bases map to TRBD1. The CDR3 loop reads CASSPGTGTEAFF. The CDR3 DNA follows: TGTGCCAGCTCACCTGGGACAGGGACTGAAGCTTTCTTT.